This TCR beta chain was identified in a study of CXCR3-negative and CXCR3-positive naive CD8 T cells. There are 12 residues in the CDR3. The libraries of TRB cDNA were constructed through 5' RACE using UMI labels. Each CDR3 protein gets one entry in TCRdb, which reprocessed the 5' RACE reads and gives no DNA. Here the sample table reports 84,000 or so distinct CDR3 sequences. The study sorted every CD8+ T cell subset in triplicate at 300,000 or so cells each. The sequenced sample consisted of naive CXCR3- CD8+ T cells from blood. Stated subset: CD45RO-CCR7+CD27+CD95- naive CD8+ T cells lacking CXCR3 (TNR3-). The clonotype was recovered from a human donor in good health. Some clones in this sample may be carry-over from other donors' samples. The V call is TRBV12-3 or TRBV12-4, the J call TRBJ2-5. The CDR3 loop reads CASTPGTATQYF.